This TCR beta chain was obtained from a study of response to subunit inactivated influenza vaccine. General study findings and limits: Every seasonal influenza vaccination brings in few new T cells, the authors suggested.

This clonotype appeared many times. Its antigen is still unknown. TCRdb passed the RT-PCR reads through MiXCR, listing each CDR3 protein once. Of fewer than 700,000 distinct CDR3 sequences in the sample, 13% were seen once. Germline V CDR1 and CDR2: MGHDK, SYGVNS. The CDR3 has 11 residues. V was cut by 6 bases and J by 4 bases, with 3 bases left in between. The sequence was collected from a man aged 45-60 years who received an inactivated influenza vaccine. Sequencing was performed on PBMCs from blood, taken roughly 45 days after vaccination. The chain carries TRBV25-1 and TRBJ2-2; the D is unclear. CDR3 sequence reads: CASRATGELFF. The CDR3 DNA reads TGTGCCAGCAGAGCCACCGGGGAGCTGTTTTTT.